This TCR beta chain was sequenced in a study of blood T cells in healthy people across ages. General study results and limits: Measured against age, TCR beta diversity per million T cells decreased in a roughly linear manner. TCR beta diversity tracked closely with naive T cell percentage. Changes seen in expanded clonotypes were possibly confounded by donor CMV status left unknown.

Comments on this clonotype: Its antigen is still unknown.

V was pared by 6 bases and J by 9 bases, with 21 bases between. Germline V gives CDR1 MNHEY, CDR2 SMNVEV (reference sequence). This CDR3 has 16 amino acids. A second PCR, run for roughly 7 to 12 cycles, used a sample-barcoded 5' primer plus a J-beta primer mix. A single record per CDR3 protein comes from TCRdb applying MiXCR to the 5' RACE reads. The sample includes about 1.8 million distinct CDR3 sequences, 49% seen only once; the top ten take approximately 2.1%. The sequenced sample was blood. This sequence was found in a woman aged 40 to 55 in good health. The V gene is TRBV27, the J gene TRBJ1-6; D unclear. The CDR3 nucleotides are TGTGCCAGCAGCGAAGCCCCCGGGCCACTTGGTTCACCCCTCCACTTT. This translates into CASSEAPGPLGSPLHF.